This passage covers 5 T cell receptor beta chains from one sample sequenced in a study of T cells in Graves' hyperthyroidism and ophthalmopathy. Amplification of TCR beta CDR3 regions was performed using RNA transcripts as template. The HTBI set primed first-round TCR CDR3 RT-PCR. One entry per CDR3 protein, called by TCRdb with MiXCR from the multiplex PCR reads. The table lists almost 600,000 distinct CDR3 sequences, under 60% of them singletons. Sequenced: peripheral blood or thyroid tissue (not recorded which). The receptors were sampled from a woman aged 18-29 years with Graves' hyperthyroidism.

This chain joins TRBV6-4 and TRBJ1-1; D is unclear. V dropped 3 bases and J dropped 2 bases, with 4 bases sitting between them. In germline, CDR1 is MRHNA, CDR2 SNTAGT. The CDR3 loop spans 12 amino acids. The chain's CDR3 is CASSEDNTEAFF. CDR3 nucleotide sequence: TGTGCCAGCAGTGAGGACAACACTGAAGCTTTCTTT.

This clonotype was observed at least ten times. This chain uses TRBV5-1 with TRBJ1-1; D is perhaps TRBD1 (6 bases). The germline V gene encodes CDR1 SGHRS and CDR2 YFSETQ. The CDR3 loop spans 14 amino acids. V shed 7 bases and J shed 0 bases, with 13 bases lying between them. The CDR3 nucleotides read TGCGCCAGCTTCGGGGGCCCCATGAACACTGAAGCTTTCTTT. Protein sequence: CASFGGPMNTEAFF. Full variable domain (rest looked up from reference TRBV5-1 and TRBJ1-1): KAGVTQTPRYLIKTRGQQVTLSCSPISGHRSVSWYQQTPGQGLQFLFEYFSETQRNKGNFPGRFSGRQFSNSRSEMNVSTLELGDSALYLCASFGGPMNTEAFFGQGTRLTVV.

The chain has TRBV27 and TRBJ1-6; no clear D. Trimming took 3 bases from V and 14 from J, leaving 20 bases between them. The germline gives CDR1 MNHEY, CDR2 SMNVEV (reference sequence). The CDR3 sequence is 15 residues long. The CDR3 spells CASSFGSLGVVALHF. For the CDR3, the DNA is TGTGCCAGCAGTTTTGGCAGCTTGGGAGTTGTGGCCCTCCACTTT.

Concerning this clonotype itself: Relative to the germline gene, one junction end is altered; a read error may explain this. V and J are TRBV7-9 and TRBJ2-7, with D possibly TRBD2 on 5 matching bases. The germline V gene encodes CDR1 SEHNR and CDR2 FQNEAQ (reference sequence). The CDR3 has 15 residues. CDR3 sequence reads: CASSQVPGSSYEQYF. The CDR3 region has the DNA TGCGCCAGCAGCCAAGTGCCGGGAAGCTCCTACGAGCAGTACTTC.

In its sample, this clonotype was seen many times. This chain links TRBV27 with TRBJ1-5; no firm D call. The ends were cut back, 3 bases at V and 2 bases at J, with 11 bases in the middle. Per germline, CDR1 MNHEY and CDR2 SMNVEV (reference sequence). The CDR3 loop spans 15 amino acids. The CDR3 reads CASSLIGIGNQPQHF. The CDR3 DNA sequence: TGTGCCAGCAGTTTGATAGGAATCGGCAATCAGCCCCAGCATTTT.